These T cell receptor beta chains were read from a single sample in a study of blood T cell repertoires in COVID-19. Sequenced by immunoSEQ multiplex PCR; TCRdb stores in-frame clones only, minus some. The sample has hundreds of thousands of clones, under 90% seen once. Sequencing was carried out using peripheral blood. The receptors come from a man under 40 with active or convalescent COVID-19. CDR3s include the opening cysteine and the closing phenylalanine or tryptophan. Each record gives: V gene, clone size, D gene, J gene, CDR3 protein, CDR3 DNA. D genes are given only for firm matches. Clone size appears in some rows only: once, few, many, or a class for an expanded clone.

TRBV19	-	-	TRBJ1-1	CASSIAGMNTEAFF	TGTGCCAGTAGTATTGCAGGGATGAACACTGAAGCTTTCTTT
TRBV11-3	-	TRBD2	TRBJ2-2	CASSSGKGGELFF	TGTGCCAGCAGCAGCGGGAAGGGCGGGGAGCTGTTTTTT
TRBV28	-	-	TRBJ1-1	CASSLQGRNTEAFF	TGTGCCAGCAGTTTACAGGGGAGGAACACTGAAGCTTTCTTT
TRBV28	-	-	TRBJ2-7	CASRPSGVTRYEQYF	TGTGCCAGCAGACCGTCCGGGGTAACGAGGTACGAGCAGTACTTC
TRBV9	-	-	TRBJ1-1	CASSRGNTEAFF	TGTGCCAGCAGTAGAGGGAACACTGAAGCTTTCTTT
TRBV15	-	TRBD1	TRBJ1-1	CATSRAQGVRDTEAFF	TGTGCCACCAGCAGAGCCCAGGGGGTACGGGACACTGAAGCTTTCTTT
TRBV7-9	-	TRBD1	TRBJ1-6	CASSLDRDWVPLHF	TGTGCCAGCAGCCTAGACAGGGATTGGGTACCCCTCCACTTT
TRBV2	-	-	TRBJ1-1	CASSEGLETEAFF	TGTGCCAGCAGTGAGGGGCTCGAGACTGAAGCTTTCTTT
TRBV28	-	-	TRBJ2-7	CASRRLYEQYF	TGTGCCTCCCGGCGACTTTACGAGCAGTACTTC
TRBV27	-	-	TRBJ2-1	CASSLARVGEQFF	TGTGCCAGCAGTTTAGCCAGGGTAGGTGAGCAGTTCTTC
TRBV19	-	-	TRBJ1-2	CASSIDEAVYGYTF	TGTGCCAGTAGTATAGATGAAGCTGTCTACGGCTACACCTTC
TRBV28	-	-	TRBJ1-2	CASSPSNYGYTF	TGTGCCAGCAGTCCGTCTAACTATGGCTACACCTTC
TRBV9	-	TRBD2	TRBJ2-2	CASSPWTSGGAEAGELFF	TGTGCCAGCAGCCCATGGACTAGCGGGGGGGCTGAGGCCGGGGAGCTGTTTTTT
TRBV6-2/TRBV6-3	-	-	TRBJ1-1	CASSRRSTEAFF	TGTGCCAGCAGCCGGAGGAGCACTGAAGCTTTCTTT
TRBV3-1/TRBV3-2	once	-	TRBJ2-7	CASSQGSSYEQYF	TGTGCCAGCAGCCAGGGGAGCTCCTACGAGCAGTACTTC
TRBV10-3	-	TRBD2	TRBJ2-3	CAISEPGTSEDTQYF	TGTGCCATCAGTGAGCCAGGGACTAGCGAGGATACGCAGTATTTT
TRBV7-8	few	-	TRBJ1-5	CASPRPGDQPQHF	TGTGCCAGCCCCCGACCGGGAGATCAGCCCCAGCATTTT
TRBV6-5	once	TRBD2	TRBJ2-2	CASTRLAGTGELFF	TGTGCCAGCACCAGACTAGCCGGCACCGGGGAGCTGTTTTTT
TRBV7-9	once	TRBD2	TRBJ2-3	CASSGGGGPDTQYF	TGTGCCAGCAGTGGCGGGGGGGGCCCAGATACGCAGTATTTT
TRBV28	once	-	TRBJ2-2	CASSRSTGELFF	TGTGCCAGCTCGAGAAGCACCGGGGAGCTGTTTTTT
TRBV30	-	-	TRBJ2-3	CAWSVRRSAFTDTQYF	TGTGCCTGGAGTGTCCGACGGAGTGCCTTCACAGATACGCAGTATTTT
TRBV18	-	-	TRBJ1-1	CASSVGQNTEAFF	TGTGCCAGCTCGGTGGGACAGAACACTGAAGCTTTCTTT
TRBV18	-	TRBD1	TRBJ1-2	CASSPGTGLNYGYTF	TGTGCCAGCTCACCCGGGACAGGGCTTAACTATGGCTACACCTTC
TRBV6-5	-	TRBD2	TRBJ2-5	CASSLAGAPGETQYF	TGTGCCAGCAGCCTAGCGGGGGCCCCGGGAGAGACCCAGTACTTC
TRBV5-1	-	TRBD2	TRBJ2-7	CASSLLRGDYEQYF	TGCGCCAGCAGCTTGTTGCGGGGGGATTACGAGCAGTACTTC
TRBV2	-	TRBD1	TRBJ1-6	CASKGQGIGSPLHF	TGTGCCAGCAAAGGACAGGGAATAGGTTCACCCCTCCACTTT
TRBV10-3	-	TRBD1	TRBJ1-1	CAISQNPDRTNTEAFF	TGTGCCATCAGTCAAAACCCGGACAGGACGAACACTGAAGCTTTCTTT
TRBV2	-	-	TRBJ1-5	CASSDVSNQPQHF	TGTGCCAGCAGTGACGTAAGCAATCAGCCCCAGCATTTT
TRBV19	-	-	TRBJ1-6	CASSPGHGSPLHF	TGTGCCAGTAGCCCAGGACACGGTTCACCCCTCCACTTT
TRBV4-1	-	TRBD2	TRBJ2-1	CASSQQGLAGGNEQFF	TGCGCCAGCAGCCAACAGGGACTAGCGGGGGGGAATGAGCAGTTCTTC
TRBV2	-	-	TRBJ2-3	CASSVGKRTDTQYF	TGTGCCAGCAGTGTGGGTAAGAGGACAGATACGCAGTATTTT
TRBV19	many	-	TRBJ2-2	CASSITGGYTGELFF	TGTGCCAGCTCGATCACGGGGGGCTACACCGGGGAGCTGTTTTTT
TRBV4-1	-	-	TRBJ1-1	CASSQGDSTEAFF	TGCGCCAGCAGCCAAGGAGATAGCACTGAAGCTTTCTTT